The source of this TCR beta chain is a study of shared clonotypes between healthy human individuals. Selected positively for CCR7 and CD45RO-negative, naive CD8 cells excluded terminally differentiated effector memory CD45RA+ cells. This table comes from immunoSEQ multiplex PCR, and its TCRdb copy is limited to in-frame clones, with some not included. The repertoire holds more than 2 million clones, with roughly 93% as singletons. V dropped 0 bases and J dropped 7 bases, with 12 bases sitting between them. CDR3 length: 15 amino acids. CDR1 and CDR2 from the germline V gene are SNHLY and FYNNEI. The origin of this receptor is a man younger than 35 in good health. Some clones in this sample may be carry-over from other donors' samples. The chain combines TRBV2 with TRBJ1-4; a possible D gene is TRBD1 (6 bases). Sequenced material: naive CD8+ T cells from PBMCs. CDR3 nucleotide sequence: TGTGCCAGCAGTGAAGCGTTACAGGGACGTGAAAAACTGTTTTTT. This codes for CASSEALQGREKLFF.